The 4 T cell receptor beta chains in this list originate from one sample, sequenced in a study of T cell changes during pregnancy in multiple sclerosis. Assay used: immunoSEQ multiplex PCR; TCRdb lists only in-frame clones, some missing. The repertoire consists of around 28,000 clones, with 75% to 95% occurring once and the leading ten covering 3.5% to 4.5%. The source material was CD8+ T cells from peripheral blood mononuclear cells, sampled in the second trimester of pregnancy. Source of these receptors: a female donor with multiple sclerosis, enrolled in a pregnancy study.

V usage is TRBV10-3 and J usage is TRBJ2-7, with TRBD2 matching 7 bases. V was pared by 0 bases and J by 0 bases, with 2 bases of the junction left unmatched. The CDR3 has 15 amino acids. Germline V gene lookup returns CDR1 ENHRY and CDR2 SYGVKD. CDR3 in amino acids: CAISESAGASYEQYF. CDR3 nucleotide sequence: TGTGCCATCAGTGAGTCTGCGGGAGCCTCCTACGAGCAGTACTTC.

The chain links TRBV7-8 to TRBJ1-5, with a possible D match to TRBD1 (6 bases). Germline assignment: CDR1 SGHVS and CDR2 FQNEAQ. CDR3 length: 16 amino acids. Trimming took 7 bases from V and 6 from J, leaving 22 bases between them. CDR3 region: CASIDRSRVFCQPQHF. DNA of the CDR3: TGTGCCAGCATTGACAGGAGCCGGGTCTTTTGTCAGCCCCAGCATTTT. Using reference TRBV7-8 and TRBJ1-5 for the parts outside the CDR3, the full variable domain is GAGVSQSPRYKVAKRGQDVALRCDPISGHVSLFWYQQALGQGPEFLTYFQNEAQLDKSGLPSDRFFAERPEGSVSTLKIQRTQQEDSAVYLCASIDRSRVFCQPQHFGDGTRLSIL.

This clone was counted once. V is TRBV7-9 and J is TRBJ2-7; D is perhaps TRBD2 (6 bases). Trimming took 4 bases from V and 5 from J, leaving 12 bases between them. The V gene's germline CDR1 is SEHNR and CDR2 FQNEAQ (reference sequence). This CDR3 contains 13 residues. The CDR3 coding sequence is TGTGCCAGCAGCTGGTTTGGGGGGAACGAGCAGTACTTC. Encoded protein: CASSWFGGNEQYF.

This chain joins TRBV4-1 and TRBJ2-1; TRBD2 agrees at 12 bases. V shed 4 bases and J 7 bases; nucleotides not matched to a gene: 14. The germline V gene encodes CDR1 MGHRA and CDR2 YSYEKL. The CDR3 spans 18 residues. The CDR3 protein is CASSPLTSGSSLSNEQFF. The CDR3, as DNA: TGCGCCAGCAGCCCCCTGACTAGCGGGAGCAGTCTTTCAAATGAGCAGTTCTTC.